The clone carrying this T cell receptor (beta chain) has at least ten counts. Genomic DNA was employed as the template in profiling TCR beta VDJ and CDR3. From the reads, TCRdb called clonotypes with MiXCR, one entry per CDR3 protein. This table has about half a million distinct CDR3 sequences, around 30% appearing once. This entry belongs to a study of CD8+CD57+ T cells in acquired aplastic anemia. The V segment lost 4 bases and the J segment 5 bases; nucleotides outside the gene matches: 6. Germline values: CDR1 MGHRA, CDR2 YSYEKL. The CDR3 runs 15 residues. Sequenced patients had shown CD8+CD57+ cell expansion by flow cytometry. All patients had severe acquired aplastic anemia. The study sampled blood from patients who had received no therapy.

The source of this sequence is a human donor with aplastic anemia. The sequenced material came from sorted CD4+, CD8+, or CD8+CD57+ T cells (not recorded which) from PBMCs. The rearrangement uses TRBV4-1 and TRBJ1-2, with 11 bases identical to TRBD1. CDR3 loop: CASSPGQGAEYGYTF. Here the CDR3 DNA reads TGCGCCAGCAGCCCAGGACAGGGGGCGGAATATGGCTACACCTTC.